These 14 T cell receptor beta chains share one sample of origin, sequenced in a study of cytomegalovirus exposure and HLA in healthy donors. TCRdb keeps only in-frame clones here, not all; method: immunoSEQ multiplex PCR. The sample gives a few hundred thousand clones, roughly 89% of which show up once; around 0.84% is in the top ten. Sample: PBMCs. These receptors were obtained from a woman aged 18-29 years in good health and CMV-seronegative.

The chain uses TRBV4-1 and TRBJ1-4, with a tentative D call TRBD1 (6 bases). Germline CDR1 reads MGHRA; CDR2 reads YSYEKL. The CDR3 loop spans 14 amino acids. V gave up 8 bases and J gave up 4 bases, with 14 bases separating them. In nucleotides, the CDR3 is TGCGCCAGCGCGCCGGGACAACTTAATGAAAAACTGTTTTTT. As protein: CASAPGQLNEKLFF.

This rearrangement joins TRBV7-2 to TRBJ1-1; 7 bases agree with TRBD1. Trimming at V came to 3 bases and at J to 2 bases, leaving 3 bases not matched to a gene. Germline V gene sequence: CDR1 SGHTA, CDR2 FQGNSA. The CDR3 extends over 14 amino acids. The CDR3 nucleotides read TGTGCCAGCAGCTTGGGGGACAGTAACACTGAAGCTTTCTTT. This gives the protein CASSLGDSNTEAFF.

This clone was picked up many times. The chain joins TRBV7-7 to TRBJ2-5; 8 bases align to TRBD2. V was pared by 5 bases and J by 4 bases, with 12 bases of the junction left unmatched. The CDR3 sequence is 16 residues long. The germline gives CDR1 SSHAT, CDR2 FNYEAQ (reference sequence). CDR3: CASSRGGGSNPETQYF. DNA of the CDR3: TGTGCCAGCAGCCGGGGGGGCGGGAGCAATCCAGAGACCCAGTACTTC. Looking up the rest from reference TRBV7-7 and TRBJ2-5 gives the full variable domain: GAGVSQSPRYKVTKRGQDVTLRCDPISSHATLYWYQQALGQGPEFLTYFNYEAQPDKSGLPSDRFSAERPEGSISTLTIQRTEQRDSAMYRCASSRGGGSNPETQYFGPGTRLLVL.

This clone was counted only a few times. The chain links TRBV11-3 to TRBJ2-5; 7 bases map to TRBD1. Trimming took 5 bases from V and 1 from J; bases not matched to a gene: 1. There are 13 residues in the CDR3. Germline V gene data show CDR1 as SGHNT and CDR2 as YENEEA. The CDR3 region is CASSPGGQETQYF. The CDR3 coding sequence is TGTGCCAGCAGCCCAGGGGGCCAAGAGACCCAGTACTTC. Looking up the rest from reference TRBV11-3 and TRBJ2-5 gives the full variable domain: EAGVVQSPRYKIIEKKQPVAFWCNPISGHNTLYWYLQNLGQGPELLIRYENEEAVDDSQLPKDRFSAERLKGVDSTLKIQPAELGDSAVYLCASSPGGQETQYFGPGTRLLVL.

A word on this clone: At the DNA level, this CDR3 is encoded by other sequences in the same sample as well. V is TRBV5-1 and J is TRBJ1-2, with 10 bases lining up with TRBD1. Germline trimming cut 0 bases from V and 5 bases from J; bases unmatched to any gene: 1. CDR3 length: 14 amino acids. Germline V gives CDR1 SGHRS, CDR2 YFSETQ. The CDR3 loop is CASSLGDRGYGYTF. CDR3 nucleotide sequence: TGCGCCAGCAGCTTGGGGGACAGGGGATATGGCTACACCTTC.

This clone turned up a few times. The rearrangement joins TRBV5-6 to TRBJ2-1; TRBD2 agrees at 7 bases. V lost 6 bases, J lost 0 bases, and 3 bases stayed unmatched. Germline V gene data show CDR1 as SGHDT and CDR2 as YYEEEE. There are 14 residues in the CDR3. The CDR3 reads CASMGGSSYNEQFF. CDR3 sequence (DNA): TGTGCCAGCATGGGGGGGAGCTCCTACAATGAGCAGTTCTTC.

The genes are TRBV7-9 and TRBJ1-1, with 10 bases aligning to TRBD1. The CDR3 consists of 14 residues. Per germline, CDR1 SEHNR and CDR2 FQNEAQ (reference sequence). Germline trimming cut 5 bases from V and 5 bases from J; bases unmatched to any gene: 5. CDR3 sequence (DNA): TGTGCCAGCAGCCTAGGACAGGGGGAAACTGAAGCTTTCTTT. Its protein product is CASSLGQGETEAFF.

The chain employs TRBV6-5 and TRBJ2-3; unclear D gene. This CDR3 region has 16 residues. Between the trimmed V and J ends, which lost 2 bases and 1 base, there was a span of 13 bases. Germline V gene data show CDR1 as MNHEY and CDR2 as SVGAGI. Here the CDR3 DNA reads TGTGCCAGCAGTTACGACTCCTCACTTGGCACAGATACGCAGTATTTT. Its translation is CASSYDSSLGTDTQYF.

The rearrangement joins TRBV6-5 to TRBJ2-5, with TRBD2 matching 7 bases. V trimming: 2 bases; J trimming: 5 bases; junction bases outside the gene matches: 5. This CDR3 is built from 14 residues. Germline CDR1 reads MNHEY; CDR2 reads SVGAGI. This chain's CDR3 is CASSYGGSGETQYF. CDR3 DNA sequence: TGTGCCAGCAGTTACGGCGGGAGTGGCGAGACCCAGTACTTC.

This clone has a single count. The chain employs TRBV15 and TRBJ1-2; a possible D gene is TRBD1 (5 bases). Deletions cut 0 bases from V and 8 bases from J, with 16 bases between. Germline CDR1 reads LNHNV; CDR2 reads YYDKDF (reference sequence). The CDR3 spans 15 residues. In nucleotides, the CDR3 is TGTGCCACCAGCAGAGATGAGCCCAGGGTGGACGGCTACACCTTC. Residues: CATSRDEPRVDGYTF.

The chain is built from TRBV6-1 and TRBJ2-7, with TRBD1 matching over 8 bases. The CDR3 has 15 residues. V lost 7 bases and J lost 0; bases outside the gene matches: 8. CDR1 and CDR2 from the germline V gene are MNHNS and SASEGT. The DNA for the CDR3 is TGTGCCAGCAAGTCCGAGACAGGGGTCTCCTACGAGCAGTACTTC. Residues: CASKSETGVSYEQYF.

The chain couples TRBV5-8 to TRBJ2-7; 7 nucleotides agree with TRBD1. CDR3 length: 14 residues. The junction had 3 bases not matched to a gene; V was cut back by 2 bases and J by 1 base. CDR1 is SGHTS and CDR2 is YDEGEE in the germline V gene. The CDR3 DNA sequence: TGTGCCAGCAGCTTTTCGGACAGGTCCTACGAGCAGTACTTC. Protein product: CASSFSDRSYEQYF. Full variable domain (rest looked up from reference TRBV5-8 and TRBJ2-7): EAGVTQSPTHLIKTRGQQATLRCSPISGHTSVYWYQQALGLGLQFLLWYDEGEERNRGNFPPRFSGRQFPNYSSELNVNALELEDSALYLCASSFSDRSYEQYFGPGTRLTVT.

A note on this clone: Different DNA sequences within this sample yield the same CDR3. This rearrangement joins TRBV4-3 to TRBJ2-7, with 11 bases aligning to TRBD2. Germline CDR1 LGHNA, CDR2 YSLEER. With 0 bases clipped from V and 4 bases from J, the junction kept 2 bases outside the gene matches. CDR3 size: 15 residues. CDR3 DNA: TGCGCCAGCAGCCAAGATCTAGCGGGAGGTTACGAGCAGTACTTC. Amino acids: CASSQDLAGGYEQYF.

The rearrangement links TRBV28 to TRBJ2-7, with a tentative D call TRBD2 (6 bases). Germline values: CDR1 MDHEN, CDR2 SYDVKM. The V end was cut by 5 bases, the J end by 2 bases, with 25 bases between. The CDR3 is 18 amino acids. CDR3 protein: CASSPYRPPGGYPYEQYF. The DNA of the CDR3 is TGTGCCAGCAGTCCCTATCGTCCGCCAGGAGGGTACCCCTACGAGCAGTACTTC.